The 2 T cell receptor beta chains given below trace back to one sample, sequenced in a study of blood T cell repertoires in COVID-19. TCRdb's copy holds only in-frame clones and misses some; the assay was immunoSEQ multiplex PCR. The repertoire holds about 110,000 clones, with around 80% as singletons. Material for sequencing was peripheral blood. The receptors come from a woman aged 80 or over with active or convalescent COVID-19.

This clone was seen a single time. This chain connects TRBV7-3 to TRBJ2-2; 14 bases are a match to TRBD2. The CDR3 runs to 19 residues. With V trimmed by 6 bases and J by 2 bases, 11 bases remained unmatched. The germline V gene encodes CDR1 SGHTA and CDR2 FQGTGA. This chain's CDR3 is CASRPRGGLAGGNTGELFF. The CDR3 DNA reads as TGTGCCAGCAGACCTCGGGGAGGACTAGCGGGAGGCAACACCGGGGAGCTGTTTTTT.

CDR3 nucleotide sequence: TGTGCCAGCAGCTTAGCGGGCTGGGACATAGGCTCCTACGAGCAGTACTTC. Amino acid sequence: CASSLAGWDIGSYEQYF. The V gene is TRBV7-8, the J gene TRBJ2-7; weak D call: TRBD1 (6 bases). This CDR3 has 17 residues. Germline V gene lookup returns CDR1 SGHVS and CDR2 FQNEAQ. V was clipped by 0 bases and J by 0 bases, with 15 bases between them.